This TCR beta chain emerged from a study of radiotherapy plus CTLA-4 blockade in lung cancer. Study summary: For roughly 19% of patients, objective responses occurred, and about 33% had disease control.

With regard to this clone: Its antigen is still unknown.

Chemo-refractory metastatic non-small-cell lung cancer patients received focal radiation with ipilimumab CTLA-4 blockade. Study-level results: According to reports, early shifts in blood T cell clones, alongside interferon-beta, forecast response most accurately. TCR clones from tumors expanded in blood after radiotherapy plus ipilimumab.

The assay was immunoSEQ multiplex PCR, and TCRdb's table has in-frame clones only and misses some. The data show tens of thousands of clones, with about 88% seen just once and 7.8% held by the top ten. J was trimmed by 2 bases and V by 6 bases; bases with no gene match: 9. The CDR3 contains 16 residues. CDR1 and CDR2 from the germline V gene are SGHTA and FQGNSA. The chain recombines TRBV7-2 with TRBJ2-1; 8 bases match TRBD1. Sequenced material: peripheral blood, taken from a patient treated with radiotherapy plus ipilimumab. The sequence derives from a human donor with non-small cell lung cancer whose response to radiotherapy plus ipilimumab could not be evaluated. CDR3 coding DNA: TGTGCCAGCAGTCCAGACAGGGGCGCAACCTACAATGAGCAGTTCTTC. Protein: CASSPDRGATYNEQFF.